A single sample gave rise to the 25 T cell receptor beta chains below, sequenced in a study of chronic HIV infection and antiretroviral therapy. From the 5' RACE reads, TCRdb called clonotypes with MiXCR, one entry per CDR3 protein. The top ten hold 2.5% to 3.5% of the sample, which has 30,000 to 45,000 distinct CDR3 sequences, about 8.9% seen once. Sample: peripheral blood. These receptors originate from an adult who had HIV and had not received antiretroviral therapy, or was an uninfected healthy control (not recorded which).

This clonotype has at least ten counts. The gene calls are TRBV7-2 and TRBJ2-5; tentatively, D is TRBD2 (7 bases). This CDR3 is built from 13 residues. Germline values: CDR1 SGHTA, CDR2 FQGNSA. V was clipped by 5 bases and J by 4 bases, with 11 bases between them. The CDR3 nucleotides read TGTGCCAGCAGCGGGGGGGGCAGAGAGACCCAGTACTTC. Amino acids: CASSGGGRETQYF.

A few counts support this clonotype. This chain connects TRBV20-1 to TRBJ1-1; D is unresolved. V was shortened by 2 bases and J by 6 bases, with 7 bases between the two germline ends. CDR1 DFQATT and CDR2 SNEGSKA come from the germline V gene (reference sequence). There are 11 residues in the CDR3. CDR3: CSARKGSEAFF. CDR3 nucleotides: TGCAGTGCTAGAAAGGGCTCTGAAGCTTTCTTT.

Ten or more counts support this clonotype. The chain is built from TRBV2 and TRBJ2-1; 7 positions agree with TRBD2. Trimming removed 7 bases from V and 4 bases from J; junction bases left unmatched: 4. CDR1 is SNHLY and CDR2 is FYNNEI in the germline V gene. This CDR3 is 13 amino acids long. The chain's CDR3 is CASTSGNYNEQFF. CDR3 sequence (DNA): TGTGCCAGCACTAGCGGAAATTACAATGAGCAGTTCTTC. Looking up the rest from reference TRBV2 and TRBJ2-1 gives the full variable domain: EPEVTQTPSHQVTQMGQEVILRCVPISNHLYFYWYRQILGQKVEFLVSFYNNEISEKSEIFDDQFSVERPDGSNFTLKIRSTKLEDSAMYFCASTSGNYNEQFFGPGTRLTVL.

This clonotype was seen at least ten times. CDR3: CASSFPSGSTYEQYF. As DNA, the CDR3 is TGTGCCAGCAGTTTTCCCAGCGGGAGTACTTACGAGCAGTACTTC. The chain links TRBV28 to TRBJ2-7; 8 nucleotides match TRBD2. This CDR3 is built from 15 residues. The V gene end was trimmed by 3 bases and the J gene end by 4 bases; junction bases not matched to a gene: 8. Germline V gene lookup returns CDR1 MDHEN and CDR2 SYDVKM.

The chain combines TRBV27 with TRBJ1-2, with 9 nucleotides matching TRBD1. V lost 6 bases and J lost 7; bases outside the gene matches: 6. The CDR3 consists of 13 residues. Germline V gives CDR1 MNHEY, CDR2 SMNVEV (reference sequence). CDR3 DNA: TGTGCCAGCAGGCCACAGGGGGCTATTGGCTACACCTTC. Amino acids: CASRPQGAIGYTF.

This clonotype was recorded at least ten times. The V and J genes are TRBV29-1 and TRBJ1-1; D not resolved. Trimming took 5 bases from V and 0 from J, leaving 1 base between them. In germline, CDR1 is SQVTM, CDR2 ANQGSEA. The CDR3 has 10 residues. DNA for the CDR3: TGCAGCGTTATGAACACTGAAGCTTTCTTT. Protein product: CSVMNTEAFF. The entire variable domain, with the rest obtained from reference TRBV29-1 and TRBJ1-1, is as follows: SAVISQKPSRDICQRGTSLTIQCQVDSQVTMMFWYRQQPGQSLTLIATANQGSEATYESGFVIDKFPISRPNLTFSTLTVSNMSPEDSSIYLCSVMNTEAFFGQGTRLTVV.

This clonotype has just a few counts. The genes are TRBV20-1 and TRBJ1-5; 7 bases are shared with TRBD1. The CDR3 is 13 amino acids. CDR1 and CDR2 (germline): DFQATT, SNEGSKA (reference sequence). The junction had 4 bases not matched to a gene; V was cut back by 5 bases and J by 3 bases. The CDR3 nucleotides are TGCAGTGCTCGCGGGACAGTCAATCAGCCCCAGCATTTT. It yields the protein CSARGTVNQPQHF.

Many counts were recorded for this clonotype. This chain uses TRBV28 with TRBJ2-1; D perhaps matches TRBD2 (6 bases). Germline lookup yields CDR1 MDHEN and CDR2 SYDVKM. The CDR3 is made up of 15 amino acids. Trimming stripped 4 bases from V and 4 bases from J, with 14 bases between. The DNA of the CDR3 is TGTGCCAGCAGTTCCCTACCGGAGGGTTACAATGAGCAGTTCTTC. It codes for CASSSLPEGYNEQFF.

In its sample, this clonotype was seen a few times. The V and J genes are TRBV29-1 and TRBJ2-7; 11 bases line up with TRBD2. CDR3 length equals 16 residues. The germline CDR1 and CDR2 sequences are SQVTM and ANQGSEA. V was clipped by 0 bases and J by 7 bases; unmatched bases: 11. The CDR3 DNA follows: TGCAGCGTTGAAGATCGACGGCTAGCGGGAGGAAATGAGCAGTACTTC. Its protein product is CSVEDRRLAGGNEQYF.

This clonotype has a count of ten or more. J is TRBJ2-5 and V is TRBV28; 9 bases fit TRBD1. From germline, CDR1 is MDHEN and CDR2 SYDVKM. Unmatched junction bases numbered 7, after V lost 5 bases and J lost 6 bases. CDR3 length equals 14 residues. CDR3 sequence (DNA): TGTGCCAGCAGTGAACAGGGGGCTCGGAAGACCCAGTACTTC. Protein: CASSEQGARKTQYF.

This clonotype was counted ten times or more. The rearrangement joins TRBV12-3 or TRBV12-4 to TRBJ2-2; the D call may be TRBD1 or TRBD2 (5 bases each). V was shortened by 3 bases and J by 8 bases, with 10 bases between the two germline ends. CDR3 length: 13 amino acids. The CDR3 here is CASSFEGWGELFF. The CDR3 DNA is TGTGCCAGCAGTTTTGAGGGGTGGGGGGAGCTGTTTTTT.

With respect to this clonotype: A much larger clone is a single base away; this may be a read error. The V and J genes are TRBV29-1 and TRBJ2-3; D ambiguous. This CDR3 comprises 13 residues. Germline CDR1 reads SQVTM; CDR2 reads ANQGSEA. Here the CDR3 reads CSVEDQVADTRYF. CDR3 DNA: TGCAGCGTTGAAGATCAGGTGGCAGATACGCGGTATTTT.

CDR3 sequence: CASSRQGATDTQYF. Written as DNA, the CDR3 is TGTGCCAGCAGCCGACAGGGGGCTACAGATACGCAGTATTTT. The chain combines TRBV25-1 with TRBJ2-3; 10 bases map to TRBD1. The CDR3 runs to 14 residues. Per the germline V gene, CDR1 is MGHDK and CDR2 is SYGVNS. V trimming: 6 bases; J trimming: 3 bases; junction bases outside the gene matches: 3.

This clonotype was recorded at least ten times. The gene calls are TRBV28 and TRBJ1-1; perhaps TRBD1 as D (5 bases). Germline V gene data show CDR1 as MDHEN and CDR2 as SYDVKM. The CDR3 is 16 residues long. V shed 5 bases and J shed 1 base, with 17 bases lying between them. CDR3 sequence (DNA): TGTGCCAGCAGTGTTCTTCAGGGCCAGGGGAACACTGAAGCTTTCTTT. Encoded protein: CASSVLQGQGNTEAFF.

The chain employs TRBV7-2 and TRBJ2-1, with D possibly TRBD1 on 5 matching bases. The CDR3 length is 16 residues. Trimming took 2 bases from V and 0 from J, leaving 11 bases between them. Germline assignment: CDR1 SGHTA and CDR2 FQGNSA. The CDR3, as DNA: TGTGCCAGCAGCTTAAGGGGCGGAATCTCCTACAATGAGCAGTTCTTC. Amino acids: CASSLRGGISYNEQFF.

This clonotype has just a few counts. This sequence joins TRBV6-1 and TRBJ2-7; 9 positions agree with TRBD2. The CDR3 totals 14 residues. V was clipped by 7 bases and J by 0 bases; unmatched bases: 4. Germline CDR1 and CDR2: MNHNS and SASEGT. As DNA, the CDR3 is TGTGCCAGCACCCTAGCGGGAAGCTCCTACGAGCAGTACTTC. Translated: CASTLAGSSYEQYF.

Ten or more counts support this clonotype. The chain links TRBV20-1 to TRBJ2-1; 9 bases map to TRBD1. This CDR3 is built from 13 residues. V was clipped by 6 bases and J by 15 bases; unmatched bases: 15. Germline V lookup: CDR1 DFQATT, CDR2 SNEGSKA (reference sequence). The CDR3 DNA follows: TGCAGTGCCGCCGAGAATTGGGGACAGGGCGGGTTCTTC. Translating it yields CSAAENWGQGGFF.

This clonotype was picked up many times. This chain uses TRBV27 with TRBJ2-7; possibly TRBD1 or TRBD2 for D (6 bases each). Trimming took 2 bases from V and 7 from J, leaving 9 bases between them. The CDR3 contains 12 residues. Germline CDR1 reads MNHEY; CDR2 reads SMNVEV (reference sequence). The CDR3 loop is CASSLEGGEQYF. The CDR3 DNA is TGTGCCAGCAGTTTAGAGGGGGGAGAGCAGTACTTC.

This clonotype was seen repeatedly, ten times or more. The rearrangement uses TRBV4-1 and TRBJ2-3; 8 bases map to TRBD2. With V trimmed by 4 bases and J by 4 bases, 13 bases remained unmatched. Germline V lookup: CDR1 MGHRA, CDR2 YSYEKL. The CDR3 length is 17 residues. The CDR3 reads CASSPLGRAEGADTQYF. For the CDR3, the DNA is TGCGCCAGCAGCCCACTCGGGAGGGCCGAAGGAGCAGATACGCAGTATTTT.

This clonotype was seen many times. The chain joins TRBV20-1 to TRBJ2-7, with 8 bases aligning to TRBD2. Germline V gene lookup returns CDR1 DFQATT and CDR2 SNEGSKA (reference sequence). V shed 2 bases, J shed 3 bases, and the junction held 3 bases outside the gene matches. The CDR3 has 13 residues. The CDR3 is CSARREGLYEQYF. CDR3 in DNA: TGCAGTGCTAGACGGGAGGGACTCTACGAGCAGTACTTC.

This clonotype was detected many times. V usage is TRBV20-1 and J usage is TRBJ2-1, with 10 bases lining up with TRBD2. J lost 5 bases, V lost 3 bases, and 10 bases had no gene match. Germline V lookup: CDR1 DFQATT, CDR2 SNEGSKA (reference sequence). The CDR3 extends over 16 amino acids. The CDR3 region is CSARSPSGRGHNEQFF. The CDR3 bases are TGCAGTGCTAGGAGCCCAAGCGGGAGGGGCCACAATGAGCAGTTCTTC.

About this clonotype itself: A read error may be the cause here, since a much bigger clone is one base away. CDR3 nucleotide sequence: TGTGCCAGCGGCGAGGGGGATAGCAATCAGCCCCGGCATTTT. Translation gives CASGEGDSNQPRHF. The J gene is TRBJ1-5, the V gene TRBV9; D is perhaps TRBD1 (6 bases). CDR3 length: 14 amino acids. Looked up from germline, CDR1 is SGDLS and CDR2 is YYNGEE.

This clonotype was found many times. The chain joins TRBV2 to TRBJ2-1, with a possible D match to TRBD1 (5 bases). CDR3 length: 16 amino acids. Germline V CDR1 and CDR2: SNHLY, FYNNEI. Trimming shortened V by 4 bases and J by 0 bases, and 13 bases separated the two germline ends. The CDR3 reads CASSGVGERSYNEQFF. In nucleotides, the CDR3 is TGTGCCAGCAGTGGCGTAGGGGAACGCTCCTACAATGAGCAGTTCTTC.

This clonotype occurred a few times. This chain links TRBV5-1 with TRBJ1-1; weak D call: TRBD1 (5 bases). The CDR3 consists of 15 residues. Germline CDR1 is SGHRS and CDR2 is YFSETQ. Trimming took off 1 base at V and 1 base at J, with 11 bases between the two ends. The CDR3, as DNA: TGCGCCAGCAGCTTGTGGGGCGACGGGAACACTGAAGCTTTCTTT. Its translation is CASSLWGDGNTEAFF.

About this clonotype itself: A much larger clone lies a single base off, so this may be a read error. The J gene is TRBJ1-1, the V gene TRBV3-1; D is unclear. Germline V gives CDR1 LGHDT, CDR2 YNNKEL (reference sequence). This CDR3 is built from 14 residues. In nucleotides, the CDR3 is TGTGCCAGCAGCCAAGGGACGGGAGGCACTGAAACTTTCTTT. It translates to CASSQGTGGTETFF.